A single TCR beta chain is shown here with its context. Germline CDR1 MNHEY, CDR2 SMNVEV (reference sequence). The V and J ends lost 6 bases and 0 bases respectively, with 21 bases between them. CDR3 length: 18 amino acids. These data belong to a study of human T cells and chemical hapten exposure. Overall study context: There were per-sample TCR yield variations, arising mainly from small pooled library volume differences.

It was unfractionated whole blood from which total RNA was extracted. Original processing methods: Samples ranged from roughly 23,224 to 690,600 TCRs, with a median of about 96,000. Via MiXCR, TCRdb re-called the 5' RACE reads, giving one row per CDR3 protein. Clone size and V and J calls follow TCRdb, not the original study. This table has under 150,000 distinct CDR3 sequences, approximately 19% appearing once. V and J are TRBV27 and TRBJ1-5; a possible D gene is TRBD1 (5 bases). The origin of this receptor is a human donor in good health. The DNA for the CDR3 is TGTGCCAGCAGCCCTACCCCAAGGGGAAAGTATAGCAATCAGCCCCAGCATTTT. Translation: CASSPTPRGKYSNQPQHF.